The 28 T cell receptor beta chains below were found in one sample sequenced in a study of blood T cells in healthy people across ages. With a J-beta primer mix and a sample-barcoded 5' primer, a second PCR ran roughly 7 to 11 cycles. TCRdb analysed the 5' RACE reads with MiXCR anew, one entry per CDR3 protein. The data contain 700,000 to 850,000 distinct CDR3 sequences, around 36% of them singletons. The sample was blood. These receptors all stem from a man aged 18-30 years in good health.

DNA of the CDR3: TGCAGCGTGGGGGAGCAGAAGGAGACCCAGTACTTC. It specifies CSVGEQKETQYF. The gene calls are TRBV29-1 and TRBJ2-4, with D perhaps given as TRBD1 or TRBD2 (5 bases each). The DNA end favors TRBJ2-5, so the J call may be wrong. Germline V CDR1 and CDR2: SQVTM, ANQGSEA. This CDR3 has 12 residues.

The chain joins TRBV7-3 to TRBJ2-5; 9 nucleotides match TRBD1. From germline, CDR1 is SGHTA and CDR2 FQGTGA. Trimming at V came to 5 bases and at J to 13 bases, leaving 11 bases not matched to a gene. The CDR3 has 13 residues. CDR3 DNA sequence: TGTGCCAGCAGCCTCCGGGACAGGGATAGTTTGTACTTC. Translated, it gives CASSLRDRDSLYF.

J is TRBJ1-5 and V is TRBV7-2; maybe TRBD1 (6 bases). Germline V gives CDR1 SGHTA, CDR2 FQGNSA. The CDR3 covers 14 residues. Trimming removed 5 bases at V and 7 bases at J, with 15 bases between. The CDR3 DNA reads as TGTGCCAGCAGCATGAACAGGGTTGGCCAGCCCCAGCATTTT. Its translation: CASSMNRVGQPQHF.

This clonotype was detected ten times or more. This rearrangement joins TRBV5-5 to TRBJ2-1, with D tentatively TRBD1 (6 bases). Germline assignment: CDR1 SGHKS and CDR2 YYEKEE (reference sequence). The CDR3 covers 16 residues. Between the trimmed V and J ends, which lost 1 base and 4 bases, there was a span of 15 bases. CDR3 sequence: CASSLTGSNRYNEQFF. The DNA of the CDR3 is TGTGCCAGCAGCTTGACAGGGTCTAACCGATACAATGAGCAGTTCTTC.

The sample holds many counts of this clonotype. The gene calls are TRBV12-3 or TRBV12-4 and TRBJ1-1; 7 positions match TRBD1. The CDR3 contains 16 residues. J gave up 6 bases and V 3 bases, and 13 bases lay outside the gene matches. CDR3 sequence reads: CASSFGSAGGDSEAFF. CDR3 nucleotide sequence: TGTGCCAGCAGTTTCGGTTCTGCAGGGGGAGATTCTGAAGCTTTCTTT.

This clonotype has more than one count but fewer than ten. The chain carries TRBV6-5 and TRBJ2-2; 9 nucleotides line up with TRBD1. The CDR3 sequence is 16 residues long. With V trimmed by 2 bases and J by 4 bases, 5 bases remained unmatched. CDR1 and CDR2 from the germline V gene are MNHEY and SVGAGI. The CDR3 region is CASSYADRGGTGELFF. The DNA of the CDR3 is TGTGCCAGCAGTTACGCGGACAGGGGAGGCACCGGGGAGCTGTTTTTT.

This chain uses TRBV6-4 with TRBJ1-6, with D perhaps TRBD1 (6 bases). The CDR3 extends over 15 amino acids. V lost 5 bases and J 7 bases, leaving 15 bases between the germline ends. Germline V gives CDR1 MRHNA, CDR2 SNTAGT. CDR3 DNA: TGTGCCAGCAGTCCCCAGGGGACAAGCAATTCACCCCTCCACTTT. Encoded protein: CASSPQGTSNSPLHF.

The J gene is TRBJ2-2, the V gene TRBV19; D might be TRBD2 (5 bases). Between the trimmed V and J ends, which lost 4 bases and 1 base, there was a span of 10 bases. The germline V gene has CDR1 LNHDA and CDR2 SQIVND (reference sequence). CDR3 length equals 15 residues. CDR3: CASSSGRGNTGELFF. In DNA form, the CDR3 reads TGTGCCAGTAGTAGTGGACGGGGGAACACCGGGGAGCTGTTTTTT. Based on the CDR3 plus reference TRBV19 and TRBJ2-2, the full variable domain is DGGITQSPKYLFRKEGQNVTLSCEQNLNHDAMYWYRQDPGQGLRLIYYSQIVNDFQKGDIAEGYSVSREKKESFPLTVTSAQKNPTAFYLCASSSGRGNTGELFFGEGSRLTVL.

This clonotype was detected only a few times. This chain connects TRBV12-3 or TRBV12-4 to TRBJ1-2, with D uncertain. The CDR3 consists of 16 residues. V lost 8 bases and J lost 2, with 21 bases in between. The chain's CDR3 is CASAPIGHTSNYGYTF. In DNA, the CDR3 is TGTGCCAGCGCACCGATAGGCCACACCTCAAACTATGGCTACACCTTC.

The CDR3 protein is CASSIGQGGGYTF. In nucleotides, the CDR3 is TGTGCCAGCAGCATCGGACAGGGAGGTGGCTACACCTTC. The chain recombines TRBV7-2 with TRBJ1-2; 8 nucleotides align to TRBD1. The CDR3 spans 13 residues. Unmatched junction bases numbered 6, after V lost 5 bases and J lost 7 bases. Germline V gene lookup returns CDR1 SGHTA and CDR2 FQGNSA.

The chain is built from TRBV27 and TRBJ2-5; TRBD1 is a possible D gene (5 bases). The CDR3 runs 15 residues. Germline V gene data show CDR1 as MNHEY and CDR2 as SMNVEV (reference sequence). V lost 1 base to trimming and J lost 4 bases, with 13 bases between them. The CDR3: CASSLWQGHRETQYF. As DNA, the CDR3 is TGTGCCAGCAGTTTATGGCAGGGCCACCGAGAGACCCAGTACTTC.

This clonotype was picked up a small number of times. The rearrangement joins TRBV5-5 to TRBJ2-3; D gene uncertain. Germline V lookup: CDR1 SGHKS, CDR2 YYEKEE (reference sequence). The germline V and J ends were trimmed by 0 bases and 0 bases, with 8 bases remaining between them. The CDR3 length is 15 residues. CDR3 coding DNA: TGTGCCAGCAGCTTGGAACTCGGAAGCACAGATACGCAGTATTTT. The encoded protein is CASSLELGSTDTQYF.

This clonotype was picked up a small number of times. The chain combines TRBV20-1 with TRBJ2-3; D unclear. CDR3 size: 15 residues. V lost 1 base and J lost 0, with 11 bases in between. CDR1 DFQATT and CDR2 SNEGSKA come from the germline V gene (reference sequence). CDR3 protein: CSARGVAASTDTQYF. CDR3 sequence (DNA): TGCAGTGCTAGAGGGGTGGCAGCTAGCACAGATACGCAGTATTTT.

The chain uses TRBV2 and TRBJ1-5, with 9 bases lining up with TRBD1. The V segment lost 6 bases and the J segment 9 bases; nucleotides outside the gene matches: 9. The CDR3 contains 14 residues. Per germline, CDR1 SNHLY and CDR2 FYNNEI. The CDR3 DNA follows: TGTGCCAGCAGCGCGGGACAGGGCGCATGGCCCCAGCATTTT. It codes for CASSAGQGAWPQHF.

V usage is TRBV6-2 or TRBV6-3 and J usage is TRBJ1-5; a possible D gene is TRBD1 (5 bases). Per the germline V gene, CDR1 is MNHEY and CDR2 is SVGEGT. This CDR3 comprises 12 residues. Trimming pared 5 bases from V and 9 bases from J, leaving 11 bases between. The CDR3 nucleotides read TGTGCCAGCAGTAAACAGGATTTGCCCCAGCATTTT. Its protein product is CASSKQDLPQHF.

This clonotype showed up many times. The V and J genes are TRBV5-1 and TRBJ2-1, with TRBD1 matching over 8 bases. V was clipped by 3 bases and J by 9 bases; unmatched bases: 11. The V gene's germline CDR1 is SGHRS and CDR2 YFSETQ. The CDR3 is 15 amino acids. As DNA, the CDR3 is TGCGCCAGCAGCTGGGGCCGTTCAGGGGGCGGTGAGCAGTTCTTC. The encoded protein is CASSWGRSGGGEQFF.

The chain couples TRBV6-5 to TRBJ1-1, with D possibly matching TRBD1 (5 bases). Germline V CDR1 and CDR2: MNHEY, SVGAGI. Trimming removed 5 bases from V and 1 base from J, with 11 bases in between. CDR3 length equals 14 residues. Written as DNA, the CDR3 is TGTGCCAGCAGTGCGGGACGGGGGAACACTGAAGCTTTCTTT. Translated, it gives CASSAGRGNTEAFF.

V and J are TRBV4-3 and TRBJ2-7, with D perhaps being TRBD1 or TRBD2 (6 bases each). Looked up from germline, CDR1 is LGHNA and CDR2 is YSLEER. V was shortened by 0 bases and J by 7 bases, with 19 bases between the two germline ends. CDR3 length equals 16 residues. CDR3 in amino acids: CASSQDWGASYDEQYF. The CDR3 DNA follows: TGCGCCAGCAGCCAAGATTGGGGGGCGTCGTACGATGAGCAGTACTTC.

As regards this clonotype: A read error may be the cause here, since a much bigger clone is one base away. The genes are TRBV9 and TRBJ2-1, with 7 positions matching TRBD1. The CDR3 has 15 amino acids. Germline trimming cut 0 bases from V and 8 bases from J; bases unmatched to any gene: 8. Per the germline V gene, CDR1 is SGDLS and CDR2 is YYNGEE. In DNA form, the CDR3 reads TGTGCCAGCAGCGTAGTGACAGGGAAGGGGTATGAGCAGTTCTTC. It specifies CASSVVTGKGYEQFF. Using reference TRBV9 and TRBJ2-1 for the parts outside the CDR3, the full variable domain is DSGVTQTPKHLITATGQRVTLRCSPRSGDLSVYWYQQSLDQGLQFLIQYYNGEERAKGNILERFSAQQFPDLHSELNLSSLELGDSALYFCASSVVTGKGYEQFFGPGTRLTVL.

In the case of this clonotype: Sequence at one end of the junction differs from germline and may be a read error. This chain joins TRBV5-6 and TRBJ2-4, with TRBD1 matching 8 bases. The CDR3 covers 19 residues. CDR1 and CDR2 from the germline V gene are SGHDT and YYEEEE. This chain's CDR3 is CTSRIMTGDAIVAKNIQYF. DNA of the CDR3: TGTACCAGCAGGATTATGACAGGGGACGCGATAGTAGCCAAAAACATTCAGTACTTC.

This clonotype was observed a handful of times. CDR3 DNA: TGCGCCAGCAGCCAATCGGGGCAGTCGGAGCCTGAGGCGGCCAAAAACATTCAGTACTTC. It translates to CASSQSGQSEPEAAKNIQYF. The chain joins TRBV4-3 to TRBJ2-4; the D gene could be TRBD1 or TRBD2 (5 bases each). The CDR3 extends over 20 amino acids. Trimming took off 2 bases at V and 1 base at J, with 24 bases between the two ends. Per the germline V gene, CDR1 is LGHNA and CDR2 is YSLEER.

This clonotype was counted at least ten times. The chain uses TRBV20-1 and TRBJ1-6; 9 nucleotides agree with TRBD1. This CDR3 has 13 amino acids. Germline V gene data show CDR1 as DFQATT and CDR2 as SNEGSKA (reference sequence). The junction had 3 bases not matched to a gene; V was cut back by 4 bases and J by 8 bases. CDR3 sequence reads: CSAMGQGDSPLHF. The DNA of the CDR3 is TGCAGTGCTATGGGACAGGGTGATTCACCCCTCCACTTT.

The rearrangement joins TRBV24-1 to TRBJ2-3; D uncertain. V was pared by 4 bases and J by 6 bases, with 10 bases between. CDR3 length equals 13 residues. Germline V gene data show CDR1 as KGHDR and CDR2 as SFDVKD. Written as DNA, the CDR3 is TGTGCCACCAGTGACCCTGGGTCGGATACGCAGTATTTT. Encoded protein: CATSDPGSDTQYF.

The CDR3 sequence: CASSPTGTNTGELFF. DNA of the CDR3: TGTGCCAGCTCACCGACGGGGACGAACACCGGGGAGCTGTTTTTT. V and J are TRBV18 and TRBJ2-2; D is perhaps TRBD2 (5 bases). The CDR3 totals 15 residues. V lost 3 bases, J lost 0 bases, and 8 bases lay in between. CDR1 and CDR2 (germline): KGHSH, LQKENI.

This chain connects TRBV10-3 to TRBJ2-1; TRBD2 matches 9 bases. There are 17 residues in the CDR3. Germline values: CDR1 ENHRY, CDR2 SYGVKD. The J segment lost 5 bases and the V segment lost 7 bases, leaving 15 bases of the junction unmatched. The CDR3 bases are TGTGCCATCATGCGAGCGGGGGGAACGCCTCCTAACAATGAGCAGTTCTTC. Translated, it gives CAIMRAGGTPPNNEQFF.

This clonotype was seen a single time. The chain carries TRBV20-1 and TRBJ2-3; no clear D gene. Germline V lookup: CDR1 DFQATT, CDR2 SNEGSKA (reference sequence). This CDR3 has 18 amino acids. V was shortened by 0 bases and J by 0 bases, with 19 bases between the two germline ends. This CDR3 is CSARDLGSTSSSTDTQYF. Here the CDR3 DNA reads TGCAGTGCTAGAGATCTCGGTTCGACTTCCAGTAGCACAGATACGCAGTATTTT.

This clonotype was seen a few times. The rearrangement uses TRBV7-2 and TRBJ1-1; no definite D call. CDR3 size: 14 residues. Trimming shortened V by 3 bases and J by 1 base, and 9 bases separated the two germline ends. Germline values: CDR1 SGHTA, CDR2 FQGNSA. The CDR3, as DNA: TGTGCCAGCAGCTTGTGGGGTCAGAACACTGAAGCTTTCTTT. The encoded protein is CASSLWGQNTEAFF.

J is TRBJ1-4 and V is TRBV3-1; 8 nucleotides match TRBD1. V lost 2 bases to trimming and J lost 4 bases; unmatched junction nucleotides: 3. This CDR3 region has 15 residues. Looked up from germline, CDR1 is LGHDT and CDR2 is YNNKEL (reference sequence). The chain's CDR3 is CASSQNGQGNEKLFF. The DNA of the CDR3 is TGTGCCAGCAGCCAAAACGGACAGGGTAATGAAAAACTGTTTTTT.